This T cell receptor beta chain comes out of a study of regulatory T cells in long-lasting Graves disease. General study points: Persistent disease was characterized by preferential usage of TRBV28, TRBJ1-2 and TRBJ2-5.

This clonotype was counted ten times or more. Its antigen is unknown. Arm-PCR of CDR3 regions with iRepertoire HTBI primers generated TCR beta libraries. MiXCR was run by TCRdb on the multiplex PCR reads, yielding one entry per CDR3 protein. The table lists 200,000 to 250,000 distinct CDR3 sequences, approximately 18% of them singletons. The time point: newly diagnosed GD, antithyroid drugs for less than 3 months. Making the TCR library involved RNA that had been extracted from PBMCs. Germline assignment: CDR1 GTSNPN and CDR2 SVGIG (reference sequence). This CDR3 is 11 amino acids long. Trimming shortened V by 5 bases and J by 0 bases, and 5 bases separated the two germline ends. A further study also used this sample, focusing on T cells in Graves' hyperthyroidism and ophthalmopathy. That study adds: The HTBI primer set was used in a first-round RT-PCR of the TCR CDR3. In the analysis, a 13 V-J model separated ophthalmopathy from stable hyperthyroidism.

The chain is built from TRBV30 and TRBJ2-7, with D hard to call. The specimen comprised peripheral blood mononuclear cells (PBMCs), sampled at new diagnosis, from a patient treated with antithyroid drugs. The TCR originated in a woman younger than 45 with Graves disease. The CDR3 reads CAWGSSYEQYF. CDR3 bases: TGTGCCTGGGGCAGCTCCTACGAGCAGTACTTC. Full variable domain (outside the CDR3, taken from reference TRBV30 and TRBJ2-7): SQTIHQWPATLVQPVGSPLSLECTVEGTSNPNLYWYRQAAGRGLQLLFYSVGIGQISSEVPQNLSASRPQDRQFILSSKKLLLSDSGFYLCAWGSSYEQYFGPGTRLTVT.